The 11 T cell receptor beta chains reported below all come from one sample, sequenced in a study of CD8 T cells in Susac syndrome (dated by TCRdb to about 2019). Library preparation employed the immunoSEQ multiplex PCR assay. RNA was extracted using the RNeasy kit, and roughly 0.5 to 1 ug of the RNA was reverse transcribed with random hexamers. TCRdb reanalyzed the raw reads on its own, using fastp at Q25 for trimming and MiXCR for clone calling, and kept in-frame beta chains. All rows with the same CDR3 protein become a single entry with the most common DNA and genes. This sample gives some 160,000 distinct CDR3 sequences in total; 90% to 97% of them show up just once. Around 0.08% of the sample comes from the top ten. Sequenced material: CD4+ T cells from PBMCs. These receptors were taken from a human donor with Susac syndrome.

The genes are TRBV28 and TRBJ1-5; possibly TRBD1 for D (6 bases). Trimming pared 6 bases from V and 3 bases from J, leaving 15 bases between. CDR3 size: 15 residues. The V gene's germline CDR1 is MDHEN and CDR2 SYDVKM. In nucleotides, the CDR3 is TGTGCCAGCAGCGGGGCGGGGGCCCACAATCAGCCCCAGCATTTT. Its protein is CASSGAGAHNQPQHF.

This chain links TRBV5-4 with TRBJ2-2, with TRBD1 matching over 8 bases. The V and J ends lost 4 bases and 6 bases, in that order; junction bases with no gene match: 5. The CDR3 loop spans 14 amino acids. Germline CDR1 is SGHNT and CDR2 is YYREEE (reference sequence). Written as DNA, the CDR3 is TGTGCCAGCAGCGGAACAGGGGGTCCCGGGGAGCTGTTTTTT. Protein sequence: CASSGTGGPGELFF.

This chain joins TRBV3-1 and TRBJ2-1; 8 bases align to TRBD1. V shed 5 bases and J 4 bases; nucleotides not matched to a gene: 1. Germline CDR1 and CDR2: LGHDT and YNNKEL (reference sequence). The CDR3 consists of 13 residues. The CDR3 reads CASSGQGYNEQFF. DNA of the CDR3: TGTGCCAGCAGCGGACAGGGATACAATGAGCAGTTCTTC.

The rearrangement joins TRBV29-1 to TRBJ2-7; tentative D call: TRBD2 (5 bases). V was cut by 3 bases and J by 2 bases, with 8 bases left in between. Looked up from germline, CDR1 is SQVTM and CDR2 is ANQGSEA. This CDR3 has 12 amino acids. This CDR3 is CSVDSGTYEQYF. As DNA, the CDR3 is TGCAGCGTTGACTCGGGGACCTACGAGCAGTACTTC.

CDR3 region: CSATMTGRGNQPQHF. The CDR3 DNA is TGCAGTGCTACCATGACAGGGAGGGGCAATCAGCCCCAGCATTTT. V gene TRBV20-1 combines with J gene TRBJ1-5; 7 positions agree with TRBD1. Trimming took 4 bases from V and 2 from J; bases not matched to a gene: 8. The CDR3 spans 15 residues. Germline assignment: CDR1 DFQATT and CDR2 SNEGSKA (reference sequence).

V and J are TRBV5-6 and TRBJ1-1; D is unclear. CDR1 and CDR2 (germline): SGHDT, YYEEEE. The CDR3 sequence is 12 residues long. V lost 4 bases, J lost 8 bases, and 12 bases lay in between. CDR3 residues: CASSLSRLEAFF. The DNA for the CDR3 is TGTGCCAGCAGCCTCTCTCGCCTCGAAGCTTTCTTT.

V and J are TRBV4-1 and TRBJ2-3; possibly TRBD2 for D (5 bases). Trimming stripped 4 bases from V and 6 bases from J, with 8 bases between. The CDR3 covers 12 residues. Per germline, CDR1 MGHRA and CDR2 YSYEKL. The CDR3 reads CASSLALDTQYF. CDR3 in DNA: TGCGCCAGCAGCCTAGCGTTGGATACGCAGTATTTT.

The chain combines TRBV6-5 with TRBJ2-7; TRBD1 is a possible D gene (5 bases). V lost 0 bases and J lost 3, with 9 bases in between. The CDR3 is 14 amino acids. Germline V CDR1 and CDR2: MNHEY, SVGAGI. The CDR3 sequence: CASSYSGQGYEQYF. Here the CDR3 DNA reads TGTGCCAGCAGTTACTCCGGCCAGGGCTACGAGCAGTACTTC.

J is TRBJ2-7 and V is TRBV12-3 or TRBV12-4, with 7 bases matching TRBD2. This CDR3 is built from 15 residues. Trimming cost V 6 bases and J 0 bases; bases outside gene matches: 8. The CDR3 reads CASSLQGGGSYEQYF. The CDR3 region has the DNA TGTGCCAGCAGCCTCCAGGGCGGGGGCTCCTACGAGCAGTACTTC.

This rearrangement joins TRBV20-1 to TRBJ1-5; 7 bases agree with TRBD1. V lost 4 bases to trimming and J lost 7 bases; unmatched junction nucleotides: 7. CDR3 length: 13 amino acids. Germline V gene data show CDR1 as DFQATT and CDR2 as SNEGSKA (reference sequence). The CDR3 DNA reads TGCAGTGCTACCGGACAGGTCGGACAGCCCCAGCATTTT. This sequence encodes CSATGQVGQPQHF.

This clonotype was counted once. The rearrangement uses TRBV3-1 and TRBJ2-1, with D tentatively TRBD2 (5 bases). There are 12 residues in the CDR3. V dropped 6 bases and J dropped 10 bases, with 13 bases sitting between them. Germline CDR1 and CDR2: LGHDT and YNNKEL (reference sequence). As DNA, the CDR3 is TGTGCCAGCAGTCCCTCGGAGCGGGAGCAGTTCTTC. This encodes CASSPSEREQFF.